This record looks at one T cell receptor beta chain sequence and its context. The antigen remains undetermined. The entry originates in a study of cytomegalovirus exposure and HLA in healthy donors. Study results and limitations: In vitro assays verified that three CMV-associated chains recognized CMV antigens specifically. There were some public TCRs occurring in many donors, but most TCR sequences were rare. Cytomegalovirus-associated status was assigned to approximately 160 TCR beta chains.

The germline CDR1 and CDR2 sequences are SGHVS and FNYEAQ. The CDR3 consists of 14 residues. V shed 5 bases, J shed 0 bases, and the junction held 3 bases outside the gene matches. Measured with immunoSEQ multiplex PCR; TCRdb has only the in-frame clones, and not every one. The repertoire has more than 45,000 clones, roughly 91% of them found once; the top ten carry around 2.2%. This clonotype was sampled from a woman aged 25 to 39 in good health and CMV-seronegative. The source material was PBMCs. The chain couples TRBV7-6 to TRBJ1-1; 7 bases agree with TRBD1. The DNA of the CDR3 is TGTGCCAGCAGCCGGACAGGAGTGAACACTGAAGCTTTCTTT. This translates into CASSRTGVNTEAFF.